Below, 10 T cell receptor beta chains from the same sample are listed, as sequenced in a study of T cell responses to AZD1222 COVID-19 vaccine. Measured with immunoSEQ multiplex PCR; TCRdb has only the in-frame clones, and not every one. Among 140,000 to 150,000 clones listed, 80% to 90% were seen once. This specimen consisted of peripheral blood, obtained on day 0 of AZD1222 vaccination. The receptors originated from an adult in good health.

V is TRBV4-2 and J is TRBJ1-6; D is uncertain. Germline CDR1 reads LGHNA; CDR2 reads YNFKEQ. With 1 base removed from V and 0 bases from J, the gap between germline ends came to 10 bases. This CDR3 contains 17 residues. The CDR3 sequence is CASSQVSESSYNSPLHF. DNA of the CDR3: TGTGCCAGCAGCCAAGTGAGCGAGAGCTCCTATAATTCACCCCTCCACTTT.

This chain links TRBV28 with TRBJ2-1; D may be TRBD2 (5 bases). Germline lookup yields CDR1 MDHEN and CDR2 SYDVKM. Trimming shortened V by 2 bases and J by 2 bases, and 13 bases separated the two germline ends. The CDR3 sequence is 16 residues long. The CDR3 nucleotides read TGTGCCAGCAGTTTAATGGACTTCCGGGCCTACAATGAGCAGTTCTTC. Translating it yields CASSLMDFRAYNEQFF.

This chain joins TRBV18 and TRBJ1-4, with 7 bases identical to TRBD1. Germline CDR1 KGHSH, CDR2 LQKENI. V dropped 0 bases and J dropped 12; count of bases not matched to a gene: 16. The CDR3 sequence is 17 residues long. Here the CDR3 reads CASSPPLNRGLSRELFF. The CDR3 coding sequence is TGTGCCAGCTCACCACCCCTGAACAGGGGCTTATCCAGGGAACTGTTTTTT.

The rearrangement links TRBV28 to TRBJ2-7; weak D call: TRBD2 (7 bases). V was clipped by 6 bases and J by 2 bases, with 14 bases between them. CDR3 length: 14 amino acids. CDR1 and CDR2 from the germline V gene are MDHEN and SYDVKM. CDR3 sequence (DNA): TGTGCCAGCAGCCAGAGGGGGAGGGCCTACGAGCAGTACTTC. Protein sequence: CASSQRGRAYEQYF.

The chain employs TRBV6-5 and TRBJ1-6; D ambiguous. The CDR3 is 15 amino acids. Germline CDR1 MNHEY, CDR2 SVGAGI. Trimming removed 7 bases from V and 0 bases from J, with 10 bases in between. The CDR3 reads CASTLVGSYNSPLHF. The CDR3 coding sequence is TGTGCCAGCACCCTCGTGGGCTCCTATAATTCACCCCTCCACTTT.

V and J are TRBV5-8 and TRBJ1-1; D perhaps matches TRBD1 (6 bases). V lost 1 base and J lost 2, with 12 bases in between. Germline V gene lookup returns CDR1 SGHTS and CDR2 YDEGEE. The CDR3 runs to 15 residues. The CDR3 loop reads CASSLTGRGNTEAFF. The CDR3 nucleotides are TGTGCCAGCAGCTTGACAGGGAGGGGAAACACTGAAGCTTTCTTT.

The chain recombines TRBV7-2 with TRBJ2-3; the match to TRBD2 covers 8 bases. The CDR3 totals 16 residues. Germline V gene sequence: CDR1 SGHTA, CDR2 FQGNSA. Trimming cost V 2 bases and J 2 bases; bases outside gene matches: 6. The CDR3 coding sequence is TGTGCCAGCAGCTTATGGGGCGGGGGGATCACAGATACGCAGTATTTT. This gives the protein CASSLWGGGITDTQYF.

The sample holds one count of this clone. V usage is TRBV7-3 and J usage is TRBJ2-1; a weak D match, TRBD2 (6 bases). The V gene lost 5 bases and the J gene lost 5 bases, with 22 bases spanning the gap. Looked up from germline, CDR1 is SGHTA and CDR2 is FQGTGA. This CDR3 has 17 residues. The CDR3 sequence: CASSPREVRDYNNEQFF. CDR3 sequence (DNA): TGTGCCAGCAGCCCGAGGGAGGTCAGGGATTATAACAATGAGCAGTTCTTC.

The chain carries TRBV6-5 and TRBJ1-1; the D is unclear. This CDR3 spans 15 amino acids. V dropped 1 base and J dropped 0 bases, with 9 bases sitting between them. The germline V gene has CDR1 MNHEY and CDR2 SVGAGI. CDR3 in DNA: TGTGCCAGCAGTTACTGGCAATCAATGAACACTGAAGCTTTCTTT. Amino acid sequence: CASSYWQSMNTEAFF.

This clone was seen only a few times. CDR3 in amino acids: CASSASGTVYEQYF. Written as DNA, the CDR3 is TGCGCCAGCAGTGCTTCCGGGACAGTCTACGAGCAGTACTTC. The V gene is TRBV10-1, the J gene TRBJ2-7; 7 positions agree with TRBD1. The V gene's germline CDR1 is WNHNN and CDR2 SYGVQD (reference sequence). With V trimmed by 4 bases and J by 3 bases, 6 bases remained unmatched. This CDR3 is built from 14 residues.